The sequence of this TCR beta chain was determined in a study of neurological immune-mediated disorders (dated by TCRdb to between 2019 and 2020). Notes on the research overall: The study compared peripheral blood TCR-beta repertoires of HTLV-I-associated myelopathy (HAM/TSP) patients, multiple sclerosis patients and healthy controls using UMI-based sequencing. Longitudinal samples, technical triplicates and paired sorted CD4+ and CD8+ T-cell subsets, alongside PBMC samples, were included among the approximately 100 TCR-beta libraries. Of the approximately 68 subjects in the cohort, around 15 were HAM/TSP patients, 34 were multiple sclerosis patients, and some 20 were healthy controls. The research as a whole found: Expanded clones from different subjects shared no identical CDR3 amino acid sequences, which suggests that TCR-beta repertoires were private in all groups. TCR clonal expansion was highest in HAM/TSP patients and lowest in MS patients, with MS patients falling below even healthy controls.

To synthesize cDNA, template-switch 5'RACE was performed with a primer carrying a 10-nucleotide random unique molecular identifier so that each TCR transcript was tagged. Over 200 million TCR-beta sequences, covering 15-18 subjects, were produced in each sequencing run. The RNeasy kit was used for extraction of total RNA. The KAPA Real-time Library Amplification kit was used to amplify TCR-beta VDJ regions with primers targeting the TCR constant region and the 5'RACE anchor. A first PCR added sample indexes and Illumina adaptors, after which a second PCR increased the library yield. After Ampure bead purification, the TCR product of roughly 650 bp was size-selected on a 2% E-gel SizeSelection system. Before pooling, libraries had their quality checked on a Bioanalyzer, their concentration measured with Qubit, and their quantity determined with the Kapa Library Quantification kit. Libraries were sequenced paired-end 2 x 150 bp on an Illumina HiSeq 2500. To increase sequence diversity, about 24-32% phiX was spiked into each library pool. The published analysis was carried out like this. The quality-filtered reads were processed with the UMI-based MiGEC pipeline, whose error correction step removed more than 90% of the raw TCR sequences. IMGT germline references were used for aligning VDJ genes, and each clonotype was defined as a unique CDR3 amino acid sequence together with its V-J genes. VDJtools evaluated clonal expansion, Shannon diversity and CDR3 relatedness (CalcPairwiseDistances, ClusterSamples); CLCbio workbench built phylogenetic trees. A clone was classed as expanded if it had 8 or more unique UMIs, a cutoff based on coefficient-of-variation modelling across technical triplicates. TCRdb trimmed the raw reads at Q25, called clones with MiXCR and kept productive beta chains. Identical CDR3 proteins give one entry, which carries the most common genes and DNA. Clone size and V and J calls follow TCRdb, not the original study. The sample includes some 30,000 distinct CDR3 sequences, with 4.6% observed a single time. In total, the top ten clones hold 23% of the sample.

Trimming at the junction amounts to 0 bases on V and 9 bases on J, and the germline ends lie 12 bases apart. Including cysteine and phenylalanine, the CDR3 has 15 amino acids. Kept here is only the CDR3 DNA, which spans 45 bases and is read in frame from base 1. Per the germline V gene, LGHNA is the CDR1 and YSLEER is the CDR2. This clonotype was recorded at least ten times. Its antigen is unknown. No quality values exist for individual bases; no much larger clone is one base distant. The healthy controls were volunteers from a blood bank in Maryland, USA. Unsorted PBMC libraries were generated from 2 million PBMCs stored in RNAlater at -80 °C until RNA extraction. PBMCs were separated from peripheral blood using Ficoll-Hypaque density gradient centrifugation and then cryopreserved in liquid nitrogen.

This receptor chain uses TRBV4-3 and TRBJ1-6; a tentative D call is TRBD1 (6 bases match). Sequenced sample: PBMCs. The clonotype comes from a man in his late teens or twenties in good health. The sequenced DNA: TGCGCCAGCAGCCAAGATCCCGACAGGTCTTCACCCCTCCACTTT. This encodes CASSQDPDRSSPLHF.